The TCR beta chain described here comes from a study of blood T cell repertoires in COVID-19. Study-level background: The cDNA or gDNA used as material had been derived from T cells, B-cell-depleted T cells, or PBMCs.

The ends lost 4 bases at V and 8 bases at J; junction bases unmatched: 8. CDR3 size: 16 residues. Looked up from germline, CDR1 is LNHNV and CDR2 is YYDKDF (reference sequence). The repertoire was sequenced with immunoSEQ multiplex PCR; TCRdb's copy has only in-frame clones and lacks some. The table records under 150,000 clones, about nine tenths of them present only once. J is TRBJ1-4 and V is TRBV15, with 12 bases aligning to TRBD1. Sequenced sample: peripheral blood. The clonotype comes from a human donor in a cohort sampled during active COVID-19. CDR3 loop: CATSKSWGQGAEKLFF. In DNA, the CDR3 is TGTGCCACCAGCAAAAGCTGGGGACAGGGGGCGGAAAAACTGTTTTTT.